Each of the 27 T cell receptor beta chains below was sequenced from the same sample in a study of blood T cells in healthy people across ages. The authors ran a second PCR of roughly 7 to 11 cycles using a sample-barcoded 5' primer and a J-beta primer mix. TCRdb ran MiXCR on the 5' RACE reads and lists one entry per CDR3 protein. The table has 760,000 or so distinct CDR3 sequences, around 25% seen once. Separately, the same data were catalogued under a study of T cells of mothers and their children.

Input material: blood. The receptors derive from a boy aged 10-17 years in good health.

This clonotype turned up a few times. The rearrangement links TRBV28 to TRBJ2-1, with 8 nucleotides matching TRBD2. The better agreement between TRBJ2-7 and the DNA end casts doubt on the J call. The CDR3 loop spans 18 amino acids. CDR1 and CDR2 from the germline V gene are MDHEN and SYDVKM. DNA of the CDR3: TGTGCCAGCACCACGCAACGGTGGGGTAGCGGGACTCTATACGAGCAGTACTTC. Translation: CASTTQRWGSGTLYEQYF.

This clonotype appeared a few times. V and J are TRBV7-2 and TRBJ1-6; D remains unclear. Trimming left V 6 bases short and J 8 bases short, with 14 bases between. The CDR3 loop spans 14 amino acids. Looked up from germline, CDR1 is SGHTA and CDR2 is FQGNSA. The CDR3 region is CASSSPTNYSPLHF. Here the CDR3 DNA reads TGTGCCAGCAGTTCCCCCACAAATTATTCACCCCTCCACTTT.

The CDR3, as DNA: TGTGCCAGCAGACTGACAGGGGACACGCAGTATTTT. This sequence encodes CASRLTGDTQYF. The rearrangement joins TRBV7-2 to TRBJ2-3; 8 bases are a match to TRBD1. Trimming took 6 bases from V and 9 from J; bases not matched to a gene: 5. Per the germline V gene, CDR1 is SGHTA and CDR2 is FQGNSA. This CDR3 is 12 amino acids long. Drawing the rest from reference TRBV7-2 and TRBJ2-3, the complete variable domain is GAGVSQSPSNKVTEKGKDVELRCDPISGHTALYWYRQSLGQGLEFLIYFQGNSAPDKSGLPSDRFSAERTGGSVSTLTIQRTQQEDSAVYLCASRLTGDTQYFGPGTRLTVL.

The rearrangement uses TRBV12-3 or TRBV12-4 and TRBJ1-5; TRBD1 is a possible D gene (5 bases). Trimming left V 7 bases short and J 2 bases short, with 15 bases between. The CDR3 consists of 15 residues. CDR3 residues: CASTLRGLGNQPQHF. DNA for the CDR3: TGTGCCAGCACCTTAAGGGGATTGGGCAATCAGCCCCAGCATTTT.

The chain joins TRBV23-1 to TRBJ2-5; TRBD1 is a possible D gene (6 bases). TRBV23-1 is marked as an open reading frame, function uncertain. Trimming stripped 4 bases from V and 4 bases from J, with 13 bases between. The CDR3 extends over 14 amino acids. The CDR3 sequence is CASSRLGHAETQYF. DNA for the CDR3: TGCGCCAGCAGTCGATTGGGACACGCAGAGACCCAGTACTTC.

A few counts support this clonotype. The rearrangement joins TRBV9 to TRBJ1-6; D perhaps matches TRBD1 (5 bases). Germline V gene data show CDR1 as SGDLS and CDR2 as YYNGEE. The germline V and J ends were trimmed by 3 bases and 0 bases, with 13 bases remaining between them. The CDR3 runs 17 residues. In nucleotides, the CDR3 is TGTGCCAGCAGCGCCTCTGCGGGGGGCTCCTATAATTCACCCCTCCACTTT. This codes for CASSASAGGSYNSPLHF.

This clonotype was detected many times. This chain uses TRBV7-9 with TRBJ1-4, with unresolved D. V lost 0 bases, J lost 0 bases, and 2 bases lay in between. The germline gives CDR1 SEHNR, CDR2 FQNEAQ (reference sequence). The CDR3 consists of 14 residues. The CDR3 DNA sequence: TGTGCCAGCAGCTTAGCAGCAACTAATGAAAAACTGTTTTTT. It translates to CASSLAATNEKLFF.

The chain uses TRBV21-1 and TRBJ2-5; the table's D call, TRBD1, was not checked against the DNA. TRBV21-1 is a recognized pseudogene. The CDR3 is 16 residues long. The DNA of the CDR3 is TGTGCCAGCAGCAAAGAAGGGGGACAGTCCGTAGAGACCCAGTACTTC. This translates into CASSKEGGQSVETQYF.

This clonotype was counted only a few times. The rearrangement uses TRBV27 and TRBJ2-2; D possibly corresponds to TRBD1 (6 bases). The CDR3 is 14 amino acids. Germline CDR1 MNHEY, CDR2 SMNVEV (reference sequence). The germline V and J ends were trimmed by 4 bases and 5 bases, with 11 bases remaining between them. The CDR3 region has the DNA TGTGCCAGCAGTTCTGGACAGTATACCGGGGAGCTGTTTTTT. It specifies CASSSGQYTGELFF.

In this sample, this clonotype turned up a few times. The chain employs TRBV5-5 and TRBJ2-1; weak D call: TRBD1 (6 bases). The CDR3 covers 15 residues. Germline CDR1 is SGHKS and CDR2 is YYEKEE (reference sequence). The V end was cut by 4 bases, the J end by 6 bases, with 17 bases between. The CDR3 nucleotides are TGTGCCAGCAGCCAGGAGACAGGTAGAGGCAATGAGCAGTTCTTC. Its protein product is CASSQETGRGNEQFF.

CDR3: CASSTAGGLGEQFF. The CDR3 DNA follows: TGTGCCAGCAGCACAGCGGGGGGGCTGGGTGAGCAGTTCTTC. The chain joins TRBV7-3 to TRBJ2-5, with 10 nucleotides matching TRBD2. The J call may be incorrect, as the DNA end agrees better with TRBJ2-1. The germline gives CDR1 SGHTA, CDR2 FQGTGA. The CDR3 has 14 residues.

This clonotype was seen only a few times. The V call is TRBV27, the J call TRBJ2-7; 7 positions agree with TRBD1. The CDR3 has 14 residues. Germline assignment: CDR1 MNHEY and CDR2 SMNVEV (reference sequence). V lost 5 bases to trimming and J lost 0 bases; unmatched junction nucleotides: 4. The CDR3 sequence is CASSAWDSSYEQYF. The CDR3 DNA reads as TGTGCCAGCAGTGCCTGGGACAGCTCCTACGAGCAGTACTTC.

This clonotype was seen a handful of times. This chain connects TRBV12-3 or TRBV12-4 to TRBJ1-1; a weak D match, TRBD1 (5 bases). The ends were cut back, 5 bases at V and 2 bases at J, with 18 bases in the middle. The CDR3 is 16 amino acids. The CDR3 sequence: CASSASSSTDNTEAFF. The CDR3 bases are TGTGCCAGCAGTGCCAGTAGCTCGACAGATAACACTGAAGCTTTCTTT.

CDR3 coding DNA: TGCAGCGTTGTAGAGGGAGGCTATGGCTACACCTTC. It encodes CSVVEGGYGYTF. The chain is built from TRBV29-1 and TRBJ1-2; D call uncertain. The V and J ends lost 4 bases and 4 bases respectively, with 10 bases between them. Germline V gene lookup returns CDR1 SQVTM and CDR2 ANQGSEA. This CDR3 contains 12 residues.

This chain joins TRBV28 and TRBJ2-7; 14 bases line up with TRBD2. CDR3 length: 17 residues. The germline gives CDR1 MDHEN, CDR2 SYDVKM. The trim removed 1 base at V and 0 bases at J, leaving 2 bases unmatched. CDR3 residues: CASSLFGTSGSSYEQYF. CDR3 nucleotides: TGTGCCAGCAGTTTATTTGGGACTAGCGGGAGCTCCTACGAGCAGTACTTC.

This clonotype appeared a single time. The chain recombines TRBV25-1 with TRBJ2-5; the D is unclear. Matching the DNA end better, TRBJ2-1 makes the J call doubtful. This CDR3 contains 10 residues. CDR1 is MGHDK and CDR2 is SYGVNS in the germline V gene. The CDR3, as DNA: TGTGCCAGCAGTGAAGATGAGCAGTTCTTC. Amino acids: CASSEDEQFF.

This clonotype was seen more than once but under ten times. Germline is not matched at one junction end, which may reflect a read error. This chain uses TRBV20-1 with TRBJ2-3, with 12 bases that match TRBD2. The CDR3 is 13 residues long. Germline V gene sequence: CDR1 DFQATT, CDR2 SNEGSKA (reference sequence). The CDR3 sequence is CSVRLAGADTQYF. Here the CDR3 DNA reads TGCAGTGTGAGACTAGCGGGAGCAGATACGCAGTACTTT.

This clonotype was picked up a small number of times. The chain uses TRBV4-1 and TRBJ2-3; D is undetermined. V lost 0 bases to trimming and J lost 4 bases, with 11 bases between them. The CDR3 extends over 15 amino acids. Germline CDR1 MGHRA, CDR2 YSYEKL. The CDR3 spells CASSQEYSVADTQYF. CDR3 bases: TGCGCCAGCAGCCAAGAATACTCGGTCGCAGATACGCAGTATTTT.

Concerning this clonotype itself: A junction end diverges from the germline sequence, so it may reflect a read error. J is TRBJ2-7 and V is TRBV7-2; the match to TRBD1 covers 7 bases. Germline V gene lookup returns CDR1 SGHTA and CDR2 FQGNSA. The CDR3 consists of 15 residues. The CDR3 bases are TGTGCCAGCAGCCTCGAGGGGGCGGTTTCCTACGAGCGGTACTTC. It is translated as CASSLEGAVSYERYF.

This clonotype was seen more than once but under ten times. V gene TRBV2 combines with J gene TRBJ2-5, with D possibly TRBD1 on 5 matching bases. Germline V gene sequence: CDR1 SNHLY, CDR2 FYNNEI. This CDR3 is 14 amino acids long. Trimming shortened V by 4 bases and J by 5 bases, and 14 bases separated the two germline ends. The CDR3: CASSVIRVVETQYF. CDR3 sequence (DNA): TGTGCCAGCAGTGTGATCAGGGTAGTGGAGACCCAGTACTTC.

A note on this clonotype: Mismatch with germline at one junction end may stem from a read error. The rearrangement links TRBV24-1 to TRBJ2-2; 11 bases align to TRBD1. From germline, CDR1 is KGHDR and CDR2 SFDVKD. The CDR3 totals 17 residues. CDR3 loop: CATSDQPGQGVFGELLF. CDR3 DNA sequence: TGTGCCACCAGTGACCAACCGGGACAGGGGGTTTTCGGGGAGCTGCTTTTT.

The chain is built from TRBV2 and TRBJ2-1; D uncertain. CDR3 length: 15 amino acids. Trimming left V 6 bases short and J 6 bases short, with 18 bases between. Looked up from germline, CDR1 is SNHLY and CDR2 is FYNNEI. The CDR3 loop is CASSERRRQSNEQFF. CDR3 nucleotides: TGTGCCAGCAGCGAGCGCCGCCGTCAGAGCAATGAGCAGTTCTTC.

J is TRBJ2-7 and V is TRBV4-1, with 7 bases aligning to TRBD2. Germline V gives CDR1 MGHRA, CDR2 YSYEKL. This CDR3 region has 14 residues. Losses at the gene ends were 7 bases for V and 7 bases for J; bases not matched to a gene: 13. The CDR3 sequence is CASMREPGGGEQYF. The CDR3 DNA reads TGCGCCAGCATGAGGGAGCCGGGAGGTGGGGAGCAGTACTTC.

The chain carries TRBV10-3 and TRBJ2-5; D is undetermined. The assigned J gene may be wrong: the sequence end matches TRBJ2-7 better. Germline V CDR1 and CDR2: ENHRY, SYGVKD. The CDR3 has 15 residues. In DNA form, the CDR3 reads TGTGCCATCAGTGAGTCGACTGGGTCCTCCTACGAGCAGTACTTC. Translating it yields CAISESTGSSYEQYF.

Only a few counts were recorded for this clonotype. The chain has TRBV7-3 and TRBJ1-1; 8 bases are a match to TRBD1. The germline V gene encodes CDR1 SGHTA and CDR2 FQGTGA. The J segment lost 6 bases and the V segment lost 1 base, leaving 16 bases of the junction unmatched. The CDR3 runs 18 residues. CDR3 protein: CASSLKGRGGQGFPEAFF. The CDR3 nucleotides are TGTGCCAGCAGCTTAAAGGGGCGAGGAGGACAGGGTTTCCCTGAAGCTTTCTTT.

The gene calls are TRBV29-1 and TRBJ2-7, with 7 nucleotides matching TRBD1. Germline trimming cut 5 bases from V and 1 base from J; bases unmatched to any gene: 8. The CDR3 covers 14 residues. Germline V gives CDR1 SQVTM, CDR2 ANQGSEA. CDR3 region: CSVRFGQESYEQYF. The CDR3, as DNA: TGCAGCGTTAGATTCGGACAGGAATCCTACGAGCAGTACTTC.

This clonotype has a handful of counts. The genes are TRBV28 and TRBJ2-2; D unresolved. The CDR3 contains 15 residues. The V gene lost 4 bases and the J gene lost 3 bases, with 12 bases spanning the gap. Per germline, CDR1 MDHEN and CDR2 SYDVKM. The CDR3 is CASSYTETHTGELFF. The CDR3 DNA sequence: TGTGCCAGCAGTTATACAGAAACGCACACCGGGGAGCTGTTTTTT.